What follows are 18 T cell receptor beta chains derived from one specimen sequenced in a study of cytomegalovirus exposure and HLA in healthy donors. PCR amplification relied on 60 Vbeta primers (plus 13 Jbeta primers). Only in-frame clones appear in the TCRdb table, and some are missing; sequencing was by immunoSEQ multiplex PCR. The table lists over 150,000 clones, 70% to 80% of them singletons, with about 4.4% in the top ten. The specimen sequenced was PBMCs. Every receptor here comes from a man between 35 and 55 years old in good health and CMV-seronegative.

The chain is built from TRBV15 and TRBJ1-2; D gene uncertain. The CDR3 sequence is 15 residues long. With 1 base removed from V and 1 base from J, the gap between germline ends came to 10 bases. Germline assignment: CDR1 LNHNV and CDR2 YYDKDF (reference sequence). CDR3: CATSRGQAGNYGYTF. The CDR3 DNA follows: TGTGCCACCAGCAGAGGCCAGGCGGGTAACTATGGCTACACCTTC. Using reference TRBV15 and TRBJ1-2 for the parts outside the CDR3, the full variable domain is DAMVIQNPRYQVTQFGKPVTLSCSQTLNHNVMYWYQQKSSQAPKLLFHYYDKDFNNEADTPDNFQSRRPNTSFCFLDIRSPGLGDTAMYLCATSRGQAGNYGYTFGSGTRLTVV.

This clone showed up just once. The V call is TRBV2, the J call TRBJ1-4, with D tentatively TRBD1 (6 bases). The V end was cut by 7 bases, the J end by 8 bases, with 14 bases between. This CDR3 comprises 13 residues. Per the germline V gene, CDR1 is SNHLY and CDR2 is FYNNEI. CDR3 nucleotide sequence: TGTGCCAGCACAAGACAGGTCCAGGAAAAACTGTTTTTT. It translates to CASTRQVQEKLFF.

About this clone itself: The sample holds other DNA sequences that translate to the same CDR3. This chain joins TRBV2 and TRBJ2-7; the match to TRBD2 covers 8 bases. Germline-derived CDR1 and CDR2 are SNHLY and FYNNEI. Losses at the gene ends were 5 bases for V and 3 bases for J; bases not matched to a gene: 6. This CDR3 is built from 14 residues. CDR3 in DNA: TGTGCCAGCAGTAACGGGGGGGCCTTCTACGAGCAGTACTTC. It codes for CASSNGGAFYEQYF.

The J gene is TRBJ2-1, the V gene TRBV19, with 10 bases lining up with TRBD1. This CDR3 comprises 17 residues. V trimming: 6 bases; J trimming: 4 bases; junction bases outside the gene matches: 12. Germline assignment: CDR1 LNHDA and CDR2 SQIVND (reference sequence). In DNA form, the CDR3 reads TGTGCCAGTAGACCCCTCAAGGGACAGGGGACATACAATGAGCAGTTCTTC. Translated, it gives CASRPLKGQGTYNEQFF.

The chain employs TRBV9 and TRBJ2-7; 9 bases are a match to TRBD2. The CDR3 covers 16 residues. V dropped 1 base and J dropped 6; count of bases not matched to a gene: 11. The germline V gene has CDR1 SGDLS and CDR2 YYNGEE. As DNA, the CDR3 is TGTGCCAGCAGCGTATACTCAGGACTAGCGAGGAGCGAGCAGTACTTC. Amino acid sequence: CASSVYSGLARSEQYF.

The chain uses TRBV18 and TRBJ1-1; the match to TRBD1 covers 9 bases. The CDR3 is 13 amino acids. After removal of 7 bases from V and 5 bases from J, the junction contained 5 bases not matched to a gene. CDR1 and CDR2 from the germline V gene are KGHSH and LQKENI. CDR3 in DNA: TGTGCCAGCTTACGGACAGGGGAGACTGAAGCTTTCTTT. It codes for CASLRTGETEAFF.

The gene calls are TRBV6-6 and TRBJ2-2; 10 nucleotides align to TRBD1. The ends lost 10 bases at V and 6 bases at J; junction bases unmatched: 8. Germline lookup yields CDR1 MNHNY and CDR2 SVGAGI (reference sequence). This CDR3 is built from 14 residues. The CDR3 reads CATRGQGEAGELFF. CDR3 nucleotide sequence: TGTGCCACCCGCGGACAGGGGGAGGCCGGGGAGCTGTTTTTT.

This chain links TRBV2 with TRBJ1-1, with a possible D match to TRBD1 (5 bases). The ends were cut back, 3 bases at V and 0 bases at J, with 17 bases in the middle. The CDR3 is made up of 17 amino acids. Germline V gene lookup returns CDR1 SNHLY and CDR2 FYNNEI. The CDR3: CASSDRQGSAMNTEAFF. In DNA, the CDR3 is TGTGCCAGCAGTGATCGGCAGGGAAGCGCCATGAACACTGAAGCTTTCTTT.

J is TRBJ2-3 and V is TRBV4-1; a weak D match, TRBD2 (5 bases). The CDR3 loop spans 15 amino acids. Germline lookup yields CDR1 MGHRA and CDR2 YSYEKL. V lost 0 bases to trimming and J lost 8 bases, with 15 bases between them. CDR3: CASSQDVGSPGTQYF. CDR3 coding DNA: TGCGCCAGCAGCCAAGATGTGGGGAGTCCGGGTACGCAGTATTTT.

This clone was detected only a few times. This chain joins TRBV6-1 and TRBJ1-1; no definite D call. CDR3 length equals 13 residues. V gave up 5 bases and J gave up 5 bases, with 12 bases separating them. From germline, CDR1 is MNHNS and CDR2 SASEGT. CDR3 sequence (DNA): TGTGCCAGCAGTCCTAGTAGGCGGACTGAAGCTTTCTTT. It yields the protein CASSPSRRTEAFF.

The DNA for the CDR3 is TGTGCCAGCAGCTTCACAGGTGCCGGGGAGCTGTTTTTT. It translates to CASSFTGAGELFF. The chain uses TRBV11-2 and TRBJ2-2, with D possibly matching TRBD1 (5 bases). Trimming took 3 bases from V and 6 from J, leaving 8 bases between them. Germline assignment: CDR1 SGHAT and CDR2 FQNNGV. The CDR3 has 13 amino acids.

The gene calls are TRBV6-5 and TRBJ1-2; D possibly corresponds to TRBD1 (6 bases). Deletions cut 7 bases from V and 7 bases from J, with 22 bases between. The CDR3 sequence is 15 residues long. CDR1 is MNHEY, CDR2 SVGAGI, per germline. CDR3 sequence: CASTSHDRRFIGYTF. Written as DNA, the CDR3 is TGTGCCAGCACTTCCCACGACAGGAGGTTTATTGGCTACACCTTC.

CDR3 amino acids: CASSLVSGNPMAQYF. In DNA, the CDR3 is TGTGCCAGCAGCTTGGTTAGCGGAAACCCCATGGCGCAGTATTTT. This chain joins TRBV5-8 and TRBJ2-3, with a tentative D call TRBD2 (6 bases). This CDR3 region has 15 residues. The germline V gene encodes CDR1 SGHTS and CDR2 YDEGEE. V lost 0 bases and J lost 10, with 18 bases in between.

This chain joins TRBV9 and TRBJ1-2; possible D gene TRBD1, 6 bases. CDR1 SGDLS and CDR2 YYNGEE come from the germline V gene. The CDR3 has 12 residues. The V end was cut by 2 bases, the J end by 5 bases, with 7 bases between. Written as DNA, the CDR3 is TGTGCCAGCAGCGTGCAGGGGTATGGCTACACCTTC. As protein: CASSVQGYGYTF.

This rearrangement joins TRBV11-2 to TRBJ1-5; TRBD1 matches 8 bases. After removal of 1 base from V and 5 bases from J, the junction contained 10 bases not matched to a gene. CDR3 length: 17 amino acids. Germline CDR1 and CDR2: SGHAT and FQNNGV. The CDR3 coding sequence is TGTGCCAGCAGCTTAGGAAGAGCCCAGGGGGCCCATCAGCCCCAGCATTTT. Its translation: CASSLGRAQGAHQPQHF. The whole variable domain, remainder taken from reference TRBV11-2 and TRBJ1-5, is EAGVAQSPRYKIIEKRQSVAFWCNPISGHATLYWYQQILGQGPKLLIQFQNNGVVDDSQLPKDRFSAERLKGVDSTLKIQPAKLEDSAVYLCASSLGRAQGAHQPQHFGDGTRLSIL.

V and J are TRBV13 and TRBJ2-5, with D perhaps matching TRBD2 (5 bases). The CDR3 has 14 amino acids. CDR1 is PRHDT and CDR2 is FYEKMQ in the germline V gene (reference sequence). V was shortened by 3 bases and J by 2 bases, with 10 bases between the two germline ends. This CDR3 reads CASSFRGTQETQYF. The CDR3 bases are TGTGCCAGCAGCTTTCGGGGTACTCAAGAGACCCAGTACTTC. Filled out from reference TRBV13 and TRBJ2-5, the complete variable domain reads AAGVIQSPRHLIKEKRETATLKCYPIPRHDTVYWYQQGPGQDPQFLISFYEKMQSDKGSIPDRFSAQQFSDYHSELNMSSLELGDSALYFCASSFRGTQETQYFGPGTRLLVL.

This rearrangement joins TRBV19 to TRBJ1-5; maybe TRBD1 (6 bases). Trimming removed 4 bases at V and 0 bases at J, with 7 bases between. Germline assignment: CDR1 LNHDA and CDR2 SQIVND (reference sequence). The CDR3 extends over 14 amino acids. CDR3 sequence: CASSRQDSNQPQHF. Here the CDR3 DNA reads TGTGCCAGTAGTAGACAGGATAGCAATCAGCCCCAGCATTTT.

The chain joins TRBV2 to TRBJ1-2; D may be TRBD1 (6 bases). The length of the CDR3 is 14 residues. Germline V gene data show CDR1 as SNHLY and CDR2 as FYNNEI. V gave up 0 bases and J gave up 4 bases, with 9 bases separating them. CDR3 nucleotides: TGTGCCAGCAGTGAAGCGCGAGGGGGCTATGGCTACACCTTC. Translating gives CASSEARGGYGYTF. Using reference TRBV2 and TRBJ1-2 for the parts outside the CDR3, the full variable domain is EPEVTQTPSHQVTQMGQEVILRCVPISNHLYFYWYRQILGQKVEFLVSFYNNEISEKSEIFDDQFSVERPDGSNFTLKIRSTKLEDSAMYFCASSEARGGYGYTFGSGTRLTVV.